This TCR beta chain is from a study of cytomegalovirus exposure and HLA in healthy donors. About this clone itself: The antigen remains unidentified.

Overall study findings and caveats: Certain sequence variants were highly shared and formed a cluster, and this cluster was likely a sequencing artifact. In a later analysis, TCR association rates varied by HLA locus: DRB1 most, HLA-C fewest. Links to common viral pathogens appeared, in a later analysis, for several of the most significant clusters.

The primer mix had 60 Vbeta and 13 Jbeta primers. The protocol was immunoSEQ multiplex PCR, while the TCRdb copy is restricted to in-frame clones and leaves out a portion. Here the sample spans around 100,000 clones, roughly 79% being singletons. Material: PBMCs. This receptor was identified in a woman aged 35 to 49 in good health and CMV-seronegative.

This chain's CDR3 is CASSPFPEGIYNEQFF. DNA of the CDR3: TGTGCCAGCAGCCCCTTCCCGGAGGGAATCTACAATGAGCAGTTCTTC. The chain joins TRBV7-9 to TRBJ2-1; a weak D match, TRBD2 (6 bases). This CDR3 is built from 16 residues. Germline V CDR1 and CDR2: SEHNR, FQNEAQ (reference sequence). The ends were cut back, 5 bases at V and 3 bases at J, with 17 bases in the middle.